These 28 T cell receptor beta chains were sequenced from one sample in a study of cytomegalovirus exposure and HLA in healthy donors. The protocol was immunoSEQ multiplex PCR, while the TCRdb copy is restricted to in-frame clones and leaves out a portion. The repertoire holds some 170,000 clones, with about 86% as singletons. The sequenced sample consisted of PBMCs. The origin of the receptors is a woman aged 30 to 39 in good health and CMV-seronegative.

The gene calls are TRBV21-1 and TRBJ2-1; TRBD1, the table's D call, lacks a check against the DNA. TRBV21-1 is noted as a pseudogene. The CDR3 contains 15 residues. CDR3 protein: CASSNGQGLPNEQFF. The CDR3 DNA is TGTGCCAGCAGCAACGGACAGGGCCTCCCCAATGAGCAGTTCTTC.

The CDR3 DNA is TGTGCCAGCAGTGAGGGCAGGTTCTCCTACGAGCAGTACTTC. It codes for CASSEGRFSYEQYF. V is TRBV2 and J is TRBJ2-7; D remains ambiguous. The V end was cut by 3 bases, the J end by 0 bases, with 9 bases between. The CDR3 has 14 residues. Germline V gene lookup returns CDR1 SNHLY and CDR2 FYNNEI.

V usage is TRBV5-1 and J usage is TRBJ2-7; D possibly corresponds to TRBD1 (6 bases). CDR1 is SGHRS, CDR2 YFSETQ, per germline. Trimming cost V 0 bases and J 3 bases, with 10 bases left between them. CDR3 length equals 14 residues. This chain's CDR3 is CASSLEQGVYEQYF. DNA for the CDR3: TGCGCCAGCAGCTTGGAACAGGGAGTCTACGAGCAGTACTTC.

J is TRBJ2-5 and V is TRBV4-2; D is possibly TRBD2 (5 bases). Germline V gene sequence: CDR1 LGHNA, CDR2 YNFKEQ. CDR3 length equals 15 residues. V was shortened by 0 bases and J by 4 bases, with 12 bases between the two germline ends. In nucleotides, the CDR3 is TGTGCCAGCAGCCAAGAGGACTCCCAGGTAGAGACCCAGTACTTC. This sequence encodes CASSQEDSQVETQYF.

This clone has only one observation. The chain joins TRBV4-2 to TRBJ2-1; 7 bases line up with TRBD1. This CDR3 is 16 amino acids long. Germline V lookup: CDR1 LGHNA, CDR2 YNFKEQ. V shed 1 base, J shed 3 bases, and the junction held 6 bases outside the gene matches. The CDR3 spells CASSQVIGQDYNEQFF. The CDR3, as DNA: TGTGCCAGCAGCCAAGTGATAGGACAGGACTACAATGAGCAGTTCTTC.

The chain carries TRBV5-1 and TRBJ1-1; 10 bases align to TRBD1. CDR1 is SGHRS and CDR2 is YFSETQ in the germline V gene. The CDR3 is made up of 15 amino acids. V shed 4 bases and J 1 base; nucleotides not matched to a gene: 4. The CDR3 reads CASSPGTGANTEAFF. CDR3 sequence (DNA): TGCGCCAGCAGCCCCGGGACAGGGGCGAACACTGAAGCTTTCTTT.

This chain uses TRBV2 with TRBJ2-3; D gene uncertain. CDR1 is SNHLY and CDR2 is FYNNEI in the germline V gene. This CDR3 spans 12 amino acids. V was pared by 7 bases and J by 1 base, with 6 bases between. The CDR3 nucleotides read TGTGCCAGCACCCTTGGCACAGATACGCAGTATTTT. Amino acid sequence: CASTLGTDTQYF.

This rearrangement joins TRBV19 to TRBJ1-5, with 9 bases fitting TRBD1. V shed 9 bases, J shed 7 bases, and the junction held 16 bases outside the gene matches. This CDR3 has 16 amino acids. Germline V gene data show CDR1 as LNHDA and CDR2 as SQIVND (reference sequence). The CDR3 nucleotides are TGTGCCAGCAGAGATACCGGGACAGGGATTCAGCAGCCCCAGCATTTT. Translating gives CASRDTGTGIQQPQHF.

This chain joins TRBV14 and TRBJ2-7; maybe TRBD2 (6 bases). Germline values: CDR1 SGHDN, CDR2 FVKESK. This CDR3 comprises 12 residues. Trimming removed 5 bases at V and 4 bases at J, with 9 bases between. The CDR3 coding sequence is TGTGCCAGCAGCGGGACTGTATACGAGCAGTACTTC. Translating gives CASSGTVYEQYF.

This clone appeared a single time. The chain carries TRBV5-1 and TRBJ1-1; D is possibly TRBD1 (6 bases). Trimming left V 0 bases short and J 3 bases short, with 12 bases between. Per germline, CDR1 SGHRS and CDR2 YFSETQ. CDR3 length: 15 residues. The CDR3 here is CASSLGGGSDTEAFF. The CDR3 nucleotides are TGCGCCAGCAGCTTGGGGGGGGGCTCTGACACTGAAGCTTTCTTT.

The chain uses TRBV11-2 and TRBJ2-3; possible D gene TRBD2, 5 bases. This CDR3 comprises 16 residues. Trimming shortened V by 5 bases and J by 2 bases, and 17 bases separated the two germline ends. Germline V gene sequence: CDR1 SGHAT, CDR2 FQNNGV. The CDR3 DNA is TGTGCCAGCAGCGGAATAGAGCGGAAGTTCACAGATACGCAGTATTTT. Encoded protein: CASSGIERKFTDTQYF.

This chain links TRBV7-9 with TRBJ1-6; 8 positions agree with TRBD1. J gave up 1 base and V 4 bases, and 9 bases lay outside the gene matches. The CDR3 length is 18 residues. The germline CDR1 and CDR2 sequences are SEHNR and FQNEAQ (reference sequence). The CDR3 loop is CASSSATGEGSYNSPLHF. The DNA for the CDR3 is TGTGCCAGCAGCTCGGCGACAGGGGAGGGTTCCTATAATTCACCCCTCCACTTT.

The V and J genes are TRBV6-1 and TRBJ1-5, with a possible D match to TRBD1 (5 bases). Germline CDR1 MNHNS, CDR2 SASEGT. The germline V and J ends were trimmed by 6 bases and 2 bases, with 14 bases remaining between them. The CDR3 extends over 15 amino acids. The CDR3: CASRQVGIGNQPQHF. CDR3 nucleotide sequence: TGTGCCAGCAGACAGGTAGGGATCGGCAATCAGCCCCAGCATTTT.

This chain joins TRBV19 and TRBJ1-1, with 8 bases fitting TRBD1. The CDR3 consists of 16 residues. Germline CDR1 LNHDA, CDR2 SQIVND (reference sequence). The junction had 11 bases not matched to a gene; V was cut back by 7 bases and J by 1 base. The CDR3, as DNA: TGTGCCAGTAAACCTAAGGGACAGGCAAAGAACACTGAAGCTTTCTTT. Protein sequence: CASKPKGQAKNTEAFF.

The genes are TRBV7-2 and TRBJ1-6; perhaps TRBD1 as D (6 bases). The V end lost 1 base, the J end lost 8 bases, and 12 bases lay between the germline ends. This CDR3 contains 15 residues. Per germline, CDR1 SGHTA and CDR2 FQGNSA. The CDR3 DNA is TGTGCCAGCAGCTTAGTAGCGGGGGCGGATTCACCCCTCCACTTT. Amino acid sequence: CASSLVAGADSPLHF.

This clone occurred once. The chain is built from TRBV7-8 and TRBJ2-3; 9 positions match TRBD2. The CDR3 has 17 residues. V lost 5 bases, J lost 0 bases, and 9 bases stayed unmatched. In germline, CDR1 is SGHVS, CDR2 FQNEAQ. The CDR3 sequence: CASSPPGTSRSTDTQYF. DNA for the CDR3: TGTGCCAGCAGCCCACCCGGGACTAGCCGGAGCACAGATACGCAGTATTTT.

V usage is TRBV6-1 and J usage is TRBJ2-7, with TRBD2 matching over 13 bases. Germline V gene lookup returns CDR1 MNHNS and CDR2 SASEGT. Trimming at V came to 7 bases and at J to 3 bases, leaving 6 bases not matched to a gene. There are 15 residues in the CDR3. The CDR3 region has the DNA TGTGCCAGCAAAGGACTAGCGGGGGAAATCTACGAGCAGTACTTC. Translation gives CASKGLAGEIYEQYF.

V and J are TRBV6-1 and TRBJ1-1; 7 bases match TRBD1. The germline gives CDR1 MNHNS, CDR2 SASEGT. V dropped 6 bases and J dropped 1; count of bases not matched to a gene: 5. This CDR3 spans 14 amino acids. CDR3 region: CASRTGQKNTEAFF. Here the CDR3 DNA reads TGTGCCAGCAGGACGGGACAGAAGAACACTGAAGCTTTCTTT.

The rearrangement uses TRBV7-2 and TRBJ2-5, with 9 bases that match TRBD2. Germline trimming cut 5 bases from V and 2 bases from J; bases unmatched to any gene: 6. This CDR3 contains 15 residues. From germline, CDR1 is SGHTA and CDR2 FQGNSA. CDR3: CASSLQAGGQETQYF. In DNA form, the CDR3 reads TGTGCCAGCAGCCTACAAGCGGGGGGTCAAGAGACCCAGTACTTC.

This chain joins TRBV7-9 and TRBJ2-7; D is undetermined. The CDR3 contains 15 residues. V was trimmed by 5 bases and J by 0 bases, leaving 14 bases between them. Germline V CDR1 and CDR2: SEHNR, FQNEAQ (reference sequence). CDR3 amino acids: CASSQETESSYEQYF. CDR3 DNA: TGTGCCAGCAGCCAAGAGACTGAAAGCTCCTACGAGCAGTACTTC.

V gene TRBV4-2 combines with J gene TRBJ1-5, with TRBD1 matching 7 bases. This CDR3 has 17 amino acids. CDR1 LGHNA and CDR2 YNFKEQ come from the germline V gene. V trimming: 4 bases; J trimming: 4 bases; junction bases outside the gene matches: 13. The CDR3 region is CASSPSFDRDTNQPQHF. For the CDR3, the DNA is TGTGCCAGCAGCCCAAGTTTCGACAGGGATACAAATCAGCCCCAGCATTTT.

This rearrangement joins TRBV10-3 to TRBJ1-1, with a weak D call TRBD1 (5 bases). Germline CDR1 reads ENHRY; CDR2 reads SYGVKD. V was pared by 5 bases and J by 5 bases, with 9 bases between. The CDR3 is made up of 12 amino acids. Here the CDR3 reads CAISTDSTEAFF. The DNA for the CDR3 is TGTGCCATCAGTACCGACAGTACTGAAGCTTTCTTT.

V gene TRBV19 combines with J gene TRBJ2-1; D remains unclear. The CDR3 runs 14 residues. Germline V CDR1 and CDR2: LNHDA, SQIVND (reference sequence). V lost 1 base and J lost 0, with 4 bases in between. The CDR3 region has the DNA TGTGCCAGTAGTATAGCTAGCTCCTACAATGAGCAGTTCTTC. Translation: CASSIASSYNEQFF.

V gene TRBV2 combines with J gene TRBJ2-1, with TRBD2 identical over 8 bases. The CDR3 runs 15 residues. CDR1 and CDR2 from the germline V gene are SNHLY and FYNNEI. The V gene end was trimmed by 1 base and the J gene end by 7 bases; junction bases not matched to a gene: 6. The CDR3 bases are TGTGCCAGCAGTGAAGAGAGACTAGCGAGTAATGAGCAGTTCTTC. Translated: CASSEERLASNEQFF.

The chain uses TRBV2 and TRBJ2-1, with D perhaps TRBD2 (6 bases). The ends were cut back, 9 bases at V and 9 bases at J, with 27 bases in the middle. Germline CDR1 is SNHLY and CDR2 is FYNNEI. CDR3 size: 16 residues. As DNA, the CDR3 is TGTGCCAGAGAGAGAGGTGGAGGGATTTGGGGCGGTGAGCAGTTCTTC. Translated: CARERGGGIWGGEQFF.

The gene calls are TRBV4-1 and TRBJ2-2, with D possibly TRBD1 on 6 matching bases. Trimming shortened V by 3 bases and J by 7 bases, and 9 bases separated the two germline ends. This CDR3 has 13 residues. Germline V lookup: CDR1 MGHRA, CDR2 YSYEKL. The CDR3 region is CASSQGAGGELFF. DNA for the CDR3: TGCGCCAGCAGCCAGGGGGCAGGCGGGGAGCTGTTTTTT.

This clone was recorded only once. The V gene is TRBV9, the J gene TRBJ2-5; no firm D call. Deletions cut 0 bases from V and 5 bases from J, with 14 bases between. The CDR3 is 15 residues long. Germline V CDR1 and CDR2: SGDLS, YYNGEE. As DNA, the CDR3 is TGTGCCAGCAGCGTAGACGGCGGCCTTGTGGAGACCCAGTACTTC. Protein product: CASSVDGGLVETQYF.

The CDR3 sequence is CASSTYRGTEAFF. The DNA of the CDR3 is TGTGCCAGCAGTACTTACAGGGGCACTGAAGCTTTCTTT. The rearrangement links TRBV6-1 to TRBJ1-1, with TRBD1 matching over 7 bases. CDR3 length: 13 residues. The V and J ends lost 5 bases and 4 bases, in that order; junction bases with no gene match: 4. Germline CDR1 reads MNHNS; CDR2 reads SASEGT.